Below, 30 T cell receptor beta chains from the same sample are listed, as sequenced in a study of T cells in Graves' hyperthyroidism and ophthalmopathy. Authors of the study amplified TCR beta CDR3 regions from RNA transcripts. The study used the HTBI primer set for a first-round RT-PCR of the TCR CDR3. MiXCR was run by TCRdb on the multiplex PCR reads, yielding one entry per CDR3 protein. Here the sample spans fewer than 800,000 distinct CDR3 sequences, roughly 15% being singletons. Sequencing was carried out using blood. All receptors derive from a man aged 18 to 29 with Graves' hyperthyroidism.

This clonotype was counted between two and nine times. The V gene is TRBV27, the J gene TRBJ2-3, with D perhaps matching TRBD2 (6 bases). The V and J ends lost 2 bases and 2 bases respectively, with 11 bases between them. The V gene's germline CDR1 is MNHEY and CDR2 SMNVEV (reference sequence). The CDR3 length is 15 residues. DNA of the CDR3: TGTGCCAGCAGTTTAGGAGGCGGGACCACAGATACGCAGTATTTT. It is translated as CASSLGGGTTDTQYF.

This chain connects TRBV9 to TRBJ2-1, with D perhaps TRBD1 (5 bases). CDR3 length: 15 residues. Germline CDR1 reads SGDLS; CDR2 reads YYNGEE. V was trimmed by 4 bases and J by 1 base, leaving 12 bases between them. CDR3 in amino acids: CASSPSQGSYNEQFF. The CDR3 DNA follows: TGTGCCAGCAGCCCTAGTCAGGGTTCCTACAATGAGCAGTTCTTC.

The V call is TRBV19, the J call TRBJ2-1, with TRBD1 identical over 10 bases. The germline V gene has CDR1 LNHDA and CDR2 SQIVND (reference sequence). V lost 4 bases to trimming and J lost 4 bases; unmatched junction nucleotides: 7. CDR3 length equals 16 residues. The CDR3 sequence is CASSKGTGVRYNEQFF. For the CDR3, the DNA is TGTGCCAGTAGTAAAGGGACAGGGGTACGATACAATGAGCAGTTCTTC. Variable domain in full (rest from reference TRBV19 and TRBJ2-1): DGGITQSPKYLFRKEGQNVTLSCEQNLNHDAMYWYRQDPGQGLRLIYYSQIVNDFQKGDIAEGYSVSREKKESFPLTVTSAQKNPTAFYLCASSKGTGVRYNEQFFGPGTRLTVL.

This clonotype was counted between two and nine times. V usage is TRBV12-3 or TRBV12-4 and J usage is TRBJ1-2, with D perhaps matching TRBD1 (5 bases). This CDR3 spans 16 amino acids. Trimming left V 3 bases short and J 0 bases short, with 14 bases between. The CDR3 DNA follows: TGTGCCAGCAGTTTTCCAGGGAACAGTGCTAACTATGGCTACACCTTC. Its translation is CASSFPGNSANYGYTF.

This clonotype appeared once. V is TRBV9 and J is TRBJ1-2, with 7 bases aligning to TRBD1. The CDR3 extends over 16 amino acids. Germline trimming cut 3 bases from V and 4 bases from J; bases unmatched to any gene: 12. CDR1 is SGDLS, CDR2 YYNGEE, per germline. The CDR3 protein is CASSGSDREVGYGYTF. The CDR3 DNA reads TGTGCCAGCAGCGGTAGCGACAGGGAGGTTGGCTATGGCTACACCTTC.

This clonotype was picked up many times. The V gene is TRBV15, the J gene TRBJ1-2, with a weak D call TRBD1 (5 bases). The CDR3 contains 16 residues. Per the germline V gene, CDR1 is LNHNV and CDR2 is YYDKDF (reference sequence). V was shortened by 3 bases and J by 2 bases, with 16 bases between the two germline ends. The CDR3 protein is CATSSILQGLNYGYTF. In DNA, the CDR3 is TGTGCCACCAGCAGCATTCTCCAGGGCCTAAACTATGGCTACACCTTC.

A few counts support this clonotype. The rearrangement links TRBV2 to TRBJ1-5; D is unresolved. The germline gives CDR1 SNHLY, CDR2 FYNNEI. The CDR3 spans 14 residues. Trimming took 4 bases from V and 5 from J, leaving 12 bases between them. CDR3 sequence: CASSVAGTHQPQHF. The CDR3 DNA reads TGTGCCAGCAGTGTAGCTGGTACGCATCAGCCCCAGCATTTT.

A few counts support this clonotype. The gene calls are TRBV2 and TRBJ1-4; no clear D gene. Trimming pared 7 bases from V and 8 bases from J, leaving 11 bases between. From germline, CDR1 is SNHLY and CDR2 FYNNEI. The CDR3 runs to 12 residues. CDR3 coding DNA: TGTGCCAGCACCCTCCCCGGGGAAAAACTGTTTTTT. It specifies CASTLPGEKLFF.

The chain joins TRBV29-1 to TRBJ1-1; a weak D match, TRBD1 (6 bases). CDR1 is SQVTM and CDR2 is ANQGSEA in the germline V gene. The CDR3 loop spans 13 amino acids. The germline V and J ends were trimmed by 3 bases and 1 base, with 9 bases remaining between them. CDR3 in amino acids: CSVEEGGNTEAFF. CDR3 in DNA: TGCAGCGTTGAGGAGGGGGGGAACACTGAAGCTTTCTTT.

The chain couples TRBV5-8 to TRBJ2-1, with D maybe TRBD1 (6 bases). The CDR3 runs to 17 residues. V lost 0 bases, J lost 6 bases, and 19 bases lay in between. Germline V gene sequence: CDR1 SGHTS, CDR2 YDEGEE. The CDR3 region is CASSLASEPRGRNEQFF. The CDR3 DNA is TGTGCCAGCAGCTTGGCCTCCGAGCCCAGGGGACGCAATGAGCAGTTCTTC.

This clonotype was seen at least ten times. This chain connects TRBV7-2 to TRBJ1-6; no firm D call. The V end was cut by 4 bases, the J end by 6 bases, with 7 bases between. The CDR3 contains 13 residues. CDR1 and CDR2 (germline): SGHTA, FQGNSA. The CDR3 spells CASSSLINSPLHF. DNA for the CDR3: TGTGCCAGCAGCTCCTTGATTAATTCACCCCTCCACTTT.

The gene calls are TRBV20-1 and TRBJ1-1, with D perhaps matching TRBD1 (5 bases). The germline CDR1 and CDR2 sequences are DFQATT and SNEGSKA (reference sequence). The CDR3 contains 14 residues. The V and J ends lost 2 bases and 0 bases respectively, with 10 bases between them. The CDR3 DNA reads as TGCAGTGCTAGATGGGGGGAGATGAACACTGAAGCTTTCTTT. Amino acids: CSARWGEMNTEAFF.

This clonotype was found a few times. The chain carries TRBV27 and TRBJ2-2; D not certain. V was pared by 0 bases and J by 9 bases, with 11 bases between. Germline assignment: CDR1 MNHEY and CDR2 SMNVEV (reference sequence). The CDR3 loop spans 14 amino acids. CDR3 amino acids: CASSLSFRYRELFF. The CDR3 DNA reads as TGTGCCAGCAGTTTATCCTTCAGGTACCGGGAGCTGTTTTTT.

Here the CDR3 DNA reads TGTGCCAGCAGCCAAGATCTTCTCTATAGCGGGGGGAATCAAGAGACCCAGTACTTC. Amino acids: CASSQDLLYSGGNQETQYF. This chain uses TRBV3-1 with TRBJ2-5; TRBD2 aligns across 10 bases. J was trimmed by 2 bases and V by 0 bases; bases with no gene match: 12. The CDR3 is 19 amino acids. Germline CDR1 and CDR2: LGHDT and YNNKEL (reference sequence).

The chain uses TRBV4-2 and TRBJ2-7; 8 nucleotides agree with TRBD2. CDR3 length equals 15 residues. Germline CDR1 and CDR2: LGHNA and YNFKEQ. Unmatched junction bases numbered 8, after V lost 4 bases and J lost 3 bases. CDR3 loop: CASSPSGLESYEQYF. CDR3 coding DNA: TGTGCCAGCAGCCCGTCGGGACTAGAAAGCTACGAGCAGTACTTC.

In its sample, this clonotype was seen a few times. The rearrangement links TRBV7-2 to TRBJ2-7, with unresolved D. The CDR3 length is 17 residues. The V and J ends lost 2 bases and 7 bases respectively, with 24 bases between them. The V gene's germline CDR1 is SGHTA and CDR2 FQGNSA. This chain's CDR3 is CASSLRIGESLPGEQYF. The CDR3 DNA reads as TGTGCCAGCAGCTTAAGAATCGGAGAAAGTCTTCCCGGAGAGCAGTACTTC.

This clonotype was seen repeatedly, ten times or more. J is TRBJ2-3 and V is TRBV20-1, with 8 bases that match TRBD2. The CDR3 contains 16 residues. Trimming at V came to 0 bases and at J to 2 bases, leaving 7 bases not matched to a gene. Germline V lookup: CDR1 DFQATT, CDR2 SNEGSKA (reference sequence). Here the CDR3 reads CSARDPLAGNTDTQYF. The CDR3 nucleotides read TGCAGTGCTAGAGACCCCTTAGCGGGAAACACAGATACGCAGTATTTT.

This clonotype was observed at least ten times. The rearrangement uses TRBV28 and TRBJ2-7; D is unclear. The CDR3 is 12 amino acids. Germline CDR1 is MDHEN and CDR2 is SYDVKM. V lost 5 bases and J lost 7, with 12 bases in between. The CDR3 is CASSLQPSEQYF. For the CDR3, the DNA is TGTGCCAGCAGTCTTCAGCCGAGTGAGCAGTACTTC.

The chain is built from TRBV20-1 and TRBJ2-3, with D tentatively TRBD1 (6 bases). The CDR3 is made up of 13 amino acids. The V gene lost 3 bases and the J gene lost 7 bases, with 14 bases spanning the gap. In germline, CDR1 is DFQATT, CDR2 SNEGSKA (reference sequence). CDR3 coding DNA: TGCAGTGCTAGGATAGGGGGAACCAATACGCAGTATTTT. Its protein product is CSARIGGTNTQYF.

In this sample, this clonotype turned up many times. The chain has TRBV3-1 and TRBJ2-5; TRBD2 aligns across 7 bases. Germline V gene lookup returns CDR1 LGHDT and CDR2 YNNKEL (reference sequence). This CDR3 is built from 16 residues. J lost 0 bases, V lost 0 bases, and 4 bases had no gene match. The CDR3 nucleotides read TGTGCCAGCAGCCAAGACGGACTAGTGTACCAAGAGACCCAGTACTTC. Its protein product is CASSQDGLVYQETQYF.

This clonotype was detected ten times or more. V usage is TRBV20-1 and J usage is TRBJ1-1; 10 nucleotides line up with TRBD1. V lost 2 bases and J lost 5; bases outside the gene matches: 5. This CDR3 comprises 14 residues. Germline loops: CDR1 DFQATT, CDR2 SNEGSKA (reference sequence). The CDR3 nucleotides are TGCAGTGCTAGAAGGGACAGGGGTTTGACTGAAGCTTTCTTT. This gives the protein CSARRDRGLTEAFF.

This clonotype occurred many times. V is TRBV2 and J is TRBJ1-1; D is uncertain. Germline V gives CDR1 SNHLY, CDR2 FYNNEI. Trimming left V 5 bases short and J 12 bases short, with 10 bases between. The CDR3 runs to 10 residues. The CDR3: CASSQSLTFF. In DNA, the CDR3 is TGTGCCAGCAGTCAGAGTTTAACTTTCTTT.

This clonotype came up many times. This chain joins TRBV15 and TRBJ2-4; D remains unclear. The CDR3 spans 15 residues. Trimming pared 0 bases from V and 0 bases from J, leaving 6 bases between. Per germline, CDR1 LNHNV and CDR2 YYDKDF (reference sequence). CDR3 region: CATSRDLIAKNIQYF. The CDR3 nucleotides read TGTGCCACCAGCAGAGATTTGATAGCCAAAAACATTCAGTACTTC.

This clonotype was picked up many times. The chain couples TRBV6-1 to TRBJ1-1; tentative D call: TRBD1 (5 bases). The V and J ends lost 1 base and 5 bases respectively, with 17 bases between them. Germline-derived CDR1 and CDR2 are MNHNS and SASEGT. The CDR3 is 16 amino acids. DNA of the CDR3: TGTGCCAGCAGTGAAGACCTGGCCTGGGGACGAACTGAAGCTTTCTTT. Translated: CASSEDLAWGRTEAFF.

The V call is TRBV28, the J call TRBJ2-7; D may be TRBD1 (5 bases). The V and J ends lost 2 bases and 5 bases respectively, with 13 bases between them. Germline CDR1 is MDHEN and CDR2 is SYDVKM. The CDR3 totals 14 residues. The CDR3 here is CASSLAGKPHEQYF. The CDR3 DNA reads TGTGCCAGCAGTTTAGCAGGGAAGCCACACGAGCAGTACTTC.

A note on this clonotype: A much larger clone differs from this one at a single base, so this may be a read error. CDR3 in DNA: TGTGCCAGCAGCGTAGGGGGGACTAGCGGGAGCTCCTACAATGAGCAGTTCTTC. The encoded protein is CASSVGGTSGSSYNEQFF. The chain uses TRBV9 and TRBJ2-1, with TRBD2 identical over 14 bases. Germline V gene lookup returns CDR1 SGDLS and CDR2 YYNGEE. The CDR3 spans 18 residues. V trimming: 0 bases; J trimming: 0 bases; junction bases outside the gene matches: 2. The complete variable domain, with remaining parts taken from reference TRBV9 and TRBJ2-1, reads DSGVTQTPKHLITATGQRVTLRCSPRSGDLSVYWYQQSLDQGLQFLIQYYNGEERAKGNILERFSAQQFPDLHSELNLSSLELGDSALYFCASSVGGTSGSSYNEQFFGPGTRLTVL.

This clonotype was observed a handful of times. The chain has TRBV30 and TRBJ1-6, with 10 bases matching TRBD1. CDR1 GTSNPN and CDR2 SVGIG come from the germline V gene (reference sequence). The junction had 4 bases not matched to a gene; V was cut back by 4 bases and J by 7 bases. The CDR3 is 14 residues long. CDR3 region: CAWTPGQGNSPLHF. The CDR3 coding sequence is TGTGCCTGGACCCCGGGACAGGGGAATTCACCCCTCCACTTT.

There are many counts of this clonotype. The genes are TRBV6-5 and TRBJ2-7, with D hard to call. The CDR3 has 18 residues. Trimming left V 2 bases short and J 0 bases short, with 20 bases between. Germline assignment: CDR1 MNHEY and CDR2 SVGAGI. The chain's CDR3 is CASSYAGFTATLSYEQYF. CDR3 DNA sequence: TGTGCCAGCAGTTACGCTGGTTTTACGGCTACCCTCTCCTACGAGCAGTACTTC.

This chain uses TRBV12-3 or TRBV12-4 with TRBJ2-2; possibly TRBD2 for D (5 bases). Trimming left V 6 bases short and J 2 bases short, with 13 bases between. The length of the CDR3 is 15 residues. Written as DNA, the CDR3 is TGTGCCAGCAGCGAGGGAGACACCAACACCGGGGAGCTGTTTTTT. Translation gives CASSEGDTNTGELFF.

V is TRBV20-1 and J is TRBJ1-4; D is possibly TRBD1 (6 bases). Germline V lookup: CDR1 DFQATT, CDR2 SNEGSKA (reference sequence). The CDR3 runs to 13 residues. V lost 3 bases and J lost 4, with 9 bases in between. CDR3 DNA sequence: TGCAGTGCTAGCCGGACAGTTAATGAAAAACTGTTTTTT. Translated: CSASRTVNEKLFF.